This entry lists 13 T cell receptor beta chains sequenced from one sample in a study of regulatory T cells in long-lasting Graves disease. MiXCR was run by TCRdb on the reads, yielding one entry per CDR3 protein. The sample records 1,800 or so distinct CDR3 sequences, roughly 53% being singletons. The TCR library used RNA extracted from PBMCs. The source was peripheral blood mononuclear cells (PBMCs), collected with antithyroid drug treatment, in newly diagnosed or persistent Graves disease (not recorded which). These receptors were taken from a human donor with Graves disease.

The rearrangement uses TRBV28 and TRBJ2-7; 11 bases are a match to TRBD1. J gave up 3 bases and V 7 bases, and 5 bases lay outside the gene matches. The CDR3 extends over 14 amino acids. CDR1 is MDHEN and CDR2 is SYDVKM in the germline V gene. The CDR3 DNA sequence: TGTGCCAGCAAAAAGGGACAGGGGGACTACGAGCAGTACTTC. Protein product: CASKKGQGDYEQYF.

The chain has TRBV5-1 and TRBJ2-5; the D is unclear. The CDR3 sequence is 13 residues long. Between the trimmed V and J ends, which lost 0 bases and 3 bases, there was a span of 6 bases. Germline CDR1 and CDR2: SGHRS and YFSETQ. The CDR3 DNA reads as TGCGCCAGCAGCTTGGCCCGAGAAGAGACCCAGTACTTC. Translation: CASSLAREETQYF.

The CDR3 loop reads CSVEDLGNSTYEQYF. CDR3 nucleotides: TGCAGCGTTGAAGACTTGGGAAACTCGACCTACGAGCAGTACTTC. The chain is built from TRBV29-1 and TRBJ2-7; D gene ambiguous. The length of the CDR3 is 15 residues. The germline gives CDR1 SQVTM, CDR2 ANQGSEA. V lost 0 bases, J lost 2 bases, and 14 bases lay in between.

CDR3 region: CASSHPPNEQFF. CDR3 DNA sequence: TGTGCCAGCAGCCACCCGCCCAATGAGCAGTTCTTC. V usage is TRBV4-2 and J usage is TRBJ2-1; no clear D gene. Trimming pared 3 bases from V and 6 bases from J, leaving 6 bases between. This CDR3 is built from 12 residues. The germline V gene encodes CDR1 LGHNA and CDR2 YNFKEQ.

The V call is TRBV6-2 or TRBV6-3, the J call TRBJ1-1; 12 positions agree with TRBD1. Losses at the gene ends were 8 bases for V and 4 bases for J; bases not matched to a gene: 11. The CDR3 length is 16 residues. From germline, CDR1 is MNHEY and CDR2 SVGEGT. The CDR3 loop reads CASETRRDRGRTEAFF. The CDR3 bases are TGTGCCAGCGAGACCCGCCGGGACAGGGGGCGCACTGAAGCTTTCTTT.

This clonotype has more than one count but fewer than ten. This sequence joins TRBV19 and TRBJ1-1, with 7 positions matching TRBD1. This CDR3 has 12 amino acids. Trimming cost V 9 bases and J 6 bases; bases outside gene matches: 7. CDR1 and CDR2 (germline): LNHDA, SQIVND (reference sequence). The CDR3 region is CASLGQAPEAFF. In DNA, the CDR3 is TGTGCCAGCCTCGGACAGGCCCCTGAAGCTTTCTTT.

The chain is built from TRBV28 and TRBJ1-1; a weak D match, TRBD1 (6 bases). Germline CDR1 MDHEN, CDR2 SYDVKM. The CDR3 covers 15 residues. Trimming took off 7 bases at V and 0 bases at J, with 15 bases between the two ends. The chain's CDR3 is CASTWGASMNTEAFF. CDR3 bases: TGTGCCAGCACCTGGGGGGCGTCAATGAACACTGAAGCTTTCTTT.

This clonotype came up a few times. The chain employs TRBV6-1 and TRBJ1-2; D call uncertain. This CDR3 is built from 11 residues. V lost 3 bases to trimming and J lost 2 bases, with 1 base between them. CDR1 and CDR2 (germline): MNHNS, SASEGT. As DNA, the CDR3 is TGTGCCAGCAGTGAGAACTATGGCTACACCTTC. Amino acids: CASSENYGYTF.

V is TRBV28 and J is TRBJ2-3; 7 positions match TRBD2. This CDR3 is built from 16 residues. V was pared by 4 bases and J by 1 base, with 8 bases of the junction left unmatched. Germline V gene lookup returns CDR1 MDHEN and CDR2 SYDVKM. In DNA form, the CDR3 reads TGTGCCAGCAGTTCCCCCTCAAGCGGGGGCACAGATACGCAGTATTTT. Its protein product is CASSSPSSGGTDTQYF.

J is TRBJ2-7 and V is TRBV28, with D perhaps matching TRBD2 (5 bases). The germline V and J ends were trimmed by 6 bases and 4 bases, with 10 bases remaining between them. The CDR3 is 12 amino acids. Germline loops: CDR1 MDHEN, CDR2 SYDVKM. The CDR3 DNA is TGTGCCAGCAGGGACGACTATTACGAGCAGTACTTC. This encodes CASRDDYYEQYF.

V and J are TRBV28 and TRBJ1-1; no clear D. This CDR3 has 13 residues. From germline, CDR1 is MDHEN and CDR2 SYDVKM. V was pared by 8 bases and J by 0 bases, with 10 bases between. The CDR3, as DNA: TGTGCCAGCCAAGGCGGAATGAACACTGAAGCTTTCTTT. It yields the protein CASQGGMNTEAFF.

This clonotype came up once. The chain couples TRBV10-3 to TRBJ2-2, with TRBD2 identical over 12 bases. J gave up 0 bases and V 7 bases, and 6 bases lay outside the gene matches. Germline lookup yields CDR1 ENHRY and CDR2 SYGVKD. This CDR3 region has 17 residues. The CDR3 region has the DNA TGTGCCATCAAAACTAGCGGGGGGCCAGCGAACACCGGGGAGCTGTTTTTT. It translates to CAIKTSGGPANTGELFF.

The chain couples TRBV18 to TRBJ2-5; D gene unclear. V shed 0 bases and J shed 5 bases, with 10 bases lying between them. CDR1 is KGHSH and CDR2 is LQKENI in the germline V gene. This CDR3 has 14 residues. As DNA, the CDR3 is TGTGCCAGCTCACCACCCGAAGCCACGGAGACCCAGTACTTC. It translates to CASSPPEATETQYF.